A single sample is the source of the 2 T cell receptor beta chains below, sequenced in a study of Ad26.COV2.S vaccination and SARS-CoV-2 variants. Treatment defined: about 20 received Ad26.COV2.S at low or high dose, single or two shots; roughly 5 received placebo; per-sample allocation not given. Sampling took place 63 days after the first vaccine or placebo injection. Sequencing used immunoSEQ multiplex PCR; TCRdb keeps in-frame clones, though not all of them. The sample includes about 220,000 clones, over 75% of them seen just once. Sequences were derived from peripheral blood, sampled in a trial of Ad26.COV2.S vaccine versus placebo. Source of these receptors: a person between 18 and 65 years old who received the Ad26.COV2.S COVID-19 vaccine or a placebo.

The genes are TRBV2 and TRBJ1-1; D is uncertain. Per germline, CDR1 SNHLY and CDR2 FYNNEI. This CDR3 has 11 residues. Between the trimmed V and J ends, which lost 7 bases and 10 bases, there was a span of 13 bases. The CDR3, as DNA: TGTGCCAGCACCCCGGGGTTAGGAGCTTTCTTT. Translation gives CASTPGLGAFF.

The chain employs TRBV3-1 (or the pseudogene TRBV3-2) and TRBJ2-3; tentatively, D is TRBD2 (5 bases). Germline CDR1 is LGHDT and CDR2 is YNNKEL (reference sequence). The V end lost 6 bases, the J end lost 1 base, and 17 bases lay between the germline ends. The CDR3 totals 16 residues. CDR3: CASSRLKQRGTDTQYF. In DNA, the CDR3 is TGTGCCAGCAGTCGACTAAAGCAAAGGGGCACAGATACGCAGTATTTT.